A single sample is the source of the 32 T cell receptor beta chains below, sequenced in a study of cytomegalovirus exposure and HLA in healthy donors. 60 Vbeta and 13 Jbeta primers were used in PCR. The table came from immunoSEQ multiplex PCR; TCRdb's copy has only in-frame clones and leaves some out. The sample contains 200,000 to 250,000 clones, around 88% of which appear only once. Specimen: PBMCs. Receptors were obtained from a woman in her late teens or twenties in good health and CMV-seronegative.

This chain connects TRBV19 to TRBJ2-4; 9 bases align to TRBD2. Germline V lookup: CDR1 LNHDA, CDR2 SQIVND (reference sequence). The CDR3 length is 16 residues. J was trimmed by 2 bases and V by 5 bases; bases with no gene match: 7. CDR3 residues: CASSPGTSISKNIQYF. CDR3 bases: TGTGCCAGTAGTCCGGGGACTAGCATTTCCAAAAACATTCAGTACTTC.

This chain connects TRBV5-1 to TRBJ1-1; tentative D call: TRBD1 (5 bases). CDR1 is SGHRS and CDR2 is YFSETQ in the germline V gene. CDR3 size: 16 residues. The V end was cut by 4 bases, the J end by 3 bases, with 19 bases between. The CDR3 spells CASSPGTHVGYTEAFF. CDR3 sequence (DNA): TGCGCCAGCAGCCCCGGGACTCATGTCGGGTACACTGAAGCTTTCTTT.

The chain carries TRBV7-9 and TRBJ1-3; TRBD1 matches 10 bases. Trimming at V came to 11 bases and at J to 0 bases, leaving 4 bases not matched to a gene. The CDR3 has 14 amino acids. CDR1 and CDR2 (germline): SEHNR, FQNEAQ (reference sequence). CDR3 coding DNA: TGTGCCGTCCGGGACAGGGGCTCTGGAAACACCATATATTTT. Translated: CAVRDRGSGNTIYF.

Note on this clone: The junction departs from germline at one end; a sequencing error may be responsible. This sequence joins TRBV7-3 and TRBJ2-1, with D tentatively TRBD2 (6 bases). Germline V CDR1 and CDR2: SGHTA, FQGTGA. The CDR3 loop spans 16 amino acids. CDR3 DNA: TGTTCCAGCAGCTTACTCGCGGCCGCGGGGTGGAATGAGCAGTTCTTC. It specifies CSSSLLAAAGWNEQFF.

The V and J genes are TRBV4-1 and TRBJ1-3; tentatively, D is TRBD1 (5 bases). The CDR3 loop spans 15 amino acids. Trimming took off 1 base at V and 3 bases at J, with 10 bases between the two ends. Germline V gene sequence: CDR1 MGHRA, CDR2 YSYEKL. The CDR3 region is CASSQAQGFGNTIYF. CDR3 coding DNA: TGCGCCAGCAGCCAAGCTCAGGGTTTTGGAAACACCATATATTTT.

The CDR3 region has the DNA TGTGCCAGCAACCAAGCCCCTGGGACAGGGAATGAAAAACTGTTTTTT. The encoded protein is CASNQAPGTGNEKLFF. The chain recombines TRBV9 with TRBJ1-4; 9 nucleotides agree with TRBD1. CDR3 length: 16 amino acids. Germline assignment: CDR1 SGDLS and CDR2 YYNGEE. Trimming took 6 bases from V and 5 from J; bases not matched to a gene: 11.

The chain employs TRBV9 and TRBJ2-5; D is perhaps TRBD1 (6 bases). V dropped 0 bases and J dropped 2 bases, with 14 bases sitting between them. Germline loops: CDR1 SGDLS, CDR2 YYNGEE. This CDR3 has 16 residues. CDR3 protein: CASSVGRTVIQETQYF. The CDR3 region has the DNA TGTGCCAGCAGCGTAGGAAGGACAGTGATTCAAGAGACCCAGTACTTC.

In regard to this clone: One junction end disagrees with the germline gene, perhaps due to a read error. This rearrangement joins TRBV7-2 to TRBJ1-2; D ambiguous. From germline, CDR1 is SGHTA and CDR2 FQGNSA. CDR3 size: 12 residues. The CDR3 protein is CASSETRAELAF. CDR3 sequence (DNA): TGTGCCAGCAGCGAGACAAGAGCCGAGCTCGCCTTC.

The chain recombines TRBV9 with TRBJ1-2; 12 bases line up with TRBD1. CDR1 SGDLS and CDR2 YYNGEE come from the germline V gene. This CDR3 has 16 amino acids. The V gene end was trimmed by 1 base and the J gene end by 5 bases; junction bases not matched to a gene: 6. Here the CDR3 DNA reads TGTGCCAGCAGCGTAACCCCGGGACAGGGGGCATATGGCTACACCTTC. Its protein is CASSVTPGQGAYGYTF.

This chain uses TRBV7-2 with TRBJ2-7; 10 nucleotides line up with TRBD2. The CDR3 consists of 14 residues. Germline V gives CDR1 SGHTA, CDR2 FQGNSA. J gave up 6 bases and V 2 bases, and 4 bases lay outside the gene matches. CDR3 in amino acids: CASSLSRTSGEQYF. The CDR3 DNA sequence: TGTGCCAGCAGCTTAAGTAGGACTAGCGGCGAGCAGTACTTC.

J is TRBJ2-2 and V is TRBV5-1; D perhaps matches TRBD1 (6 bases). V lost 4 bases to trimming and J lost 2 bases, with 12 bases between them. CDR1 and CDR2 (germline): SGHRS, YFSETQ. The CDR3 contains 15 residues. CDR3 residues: CASSPGGGNTGELFF. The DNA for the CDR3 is TGCGCCAGCAGCCCTGGTGGGGGCAACACCGGGGAGCTGTTTTTT.

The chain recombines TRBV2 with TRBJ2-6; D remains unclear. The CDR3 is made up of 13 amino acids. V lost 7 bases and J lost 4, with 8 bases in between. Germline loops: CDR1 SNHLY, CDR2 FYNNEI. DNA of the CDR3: TGTGCCAGCAAGCCGTTCGGGGCCAACGTCCTGACTTTC. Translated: CASKPFGANVLTF.

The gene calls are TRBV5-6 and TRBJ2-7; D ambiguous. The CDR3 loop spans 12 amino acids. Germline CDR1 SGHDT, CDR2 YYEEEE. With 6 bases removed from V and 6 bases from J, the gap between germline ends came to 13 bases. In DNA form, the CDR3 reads TGTGCCAGCAATAAACCCGTCGGCGAGCAGTACTTC. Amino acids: CASNKPVGEQYF.

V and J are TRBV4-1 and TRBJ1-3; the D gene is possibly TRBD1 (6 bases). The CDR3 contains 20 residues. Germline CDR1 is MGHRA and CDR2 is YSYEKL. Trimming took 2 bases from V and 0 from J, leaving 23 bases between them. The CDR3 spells CASSQLLGVTGRTSGNTIYF. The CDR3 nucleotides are TGCGCCAGCAGCCAACTTCTTGGGGTGACAGGCCGAACCTCTGGAAACACCATATATTTT.

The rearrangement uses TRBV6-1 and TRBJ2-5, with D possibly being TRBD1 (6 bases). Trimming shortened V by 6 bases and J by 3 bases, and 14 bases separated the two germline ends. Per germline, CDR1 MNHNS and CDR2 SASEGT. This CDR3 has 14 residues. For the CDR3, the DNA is TGTGCCAGCAGCCTCGGTGCAGGGGAAGAGACCCAGTACTTC. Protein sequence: CASSLGAGEETQYF.

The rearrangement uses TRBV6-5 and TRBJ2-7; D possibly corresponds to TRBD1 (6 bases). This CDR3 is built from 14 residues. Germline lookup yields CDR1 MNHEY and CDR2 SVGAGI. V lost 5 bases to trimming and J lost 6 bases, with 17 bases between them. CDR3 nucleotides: TGTGCCAGCAGTACGGGTGGCCAGGGGCGCGAGCAGTACTTC. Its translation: CASSTGGQGREQYF.

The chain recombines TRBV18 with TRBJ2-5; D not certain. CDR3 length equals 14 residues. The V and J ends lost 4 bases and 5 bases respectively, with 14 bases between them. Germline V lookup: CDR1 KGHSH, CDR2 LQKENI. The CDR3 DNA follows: TGTGCCAGCTCACAAAACCGCGGTGGTGAGACCCAGTACTTC. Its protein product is CASSQNRGGETQYF.

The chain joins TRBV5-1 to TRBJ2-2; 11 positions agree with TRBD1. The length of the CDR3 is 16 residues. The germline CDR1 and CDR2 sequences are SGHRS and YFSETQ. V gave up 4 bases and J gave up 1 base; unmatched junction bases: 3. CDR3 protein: CASSPGTGGNTGELFF. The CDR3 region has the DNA TGCGCCAGCAGCCCCGGGACAGGGGGGAACACCGGGGAGCTGTTTTTT. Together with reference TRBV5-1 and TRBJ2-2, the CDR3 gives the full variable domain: KAGVTQTPRYLIKTRGQQVTLSCSPISGHRSVSWYQQTPGQGLQFLFEYFSETQRNKGNFPGRFSGRQFSNSRSEMNVSTLELGDSALYLCASSPGTGGNTGELFFGEGSRLTVL.

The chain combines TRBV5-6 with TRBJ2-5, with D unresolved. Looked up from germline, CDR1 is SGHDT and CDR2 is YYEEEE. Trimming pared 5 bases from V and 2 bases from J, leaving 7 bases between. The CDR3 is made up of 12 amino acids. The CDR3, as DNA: TGTGCCAGCAGGCGGTTGCAAGAGACCCAGTACTTC. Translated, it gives CASRRLQETQYF.

The CDR3 sequence is CASSFEQGSFYEQYF. As DNA, the CDR3 is TGTGCCAGCAGCTTCGAACAGGGGTCCTTCTACGAGCAGTACTTC. V and J are TRBV7-2 and TRBJ2-7; TRBD1 aligns across 7 bases. The germline gives CDR1 SGHTA, CDR2 FQGNSA. The CDR3 consists of 15 residues. Germline trimming cut 3 bases from V and 3 bases from J; bases unmatched to any gene: 8.

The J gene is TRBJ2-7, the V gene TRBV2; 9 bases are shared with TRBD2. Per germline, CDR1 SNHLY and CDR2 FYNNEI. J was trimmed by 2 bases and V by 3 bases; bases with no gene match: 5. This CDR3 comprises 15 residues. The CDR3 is CASSEGGRGAYEQYF. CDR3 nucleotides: TGTGCCAGCAGTGAGGGCGGGAGGGGGGCCTACGAGCAGTACTTC. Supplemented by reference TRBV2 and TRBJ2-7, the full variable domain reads EPEVTQTPSHQVTQMGQEVILRCVPISNHLYFYWYRQILGQKVEFLVSFYNNEISEKSEIFDDQFSVERPDGSNFTLKIRSTKLEDSAMYFCASSEGGRGAYEQYFGPGTRLTVT.

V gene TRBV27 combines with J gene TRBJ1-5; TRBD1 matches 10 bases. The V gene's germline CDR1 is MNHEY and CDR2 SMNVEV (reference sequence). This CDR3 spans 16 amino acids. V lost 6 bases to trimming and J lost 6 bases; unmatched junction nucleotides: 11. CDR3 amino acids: CASSDRGPSYGQPQHF. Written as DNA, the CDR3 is TGTGCCAGCAGCGACAGGGGGCCTTCGTACGGTCAGCCCCAGCATTTT.

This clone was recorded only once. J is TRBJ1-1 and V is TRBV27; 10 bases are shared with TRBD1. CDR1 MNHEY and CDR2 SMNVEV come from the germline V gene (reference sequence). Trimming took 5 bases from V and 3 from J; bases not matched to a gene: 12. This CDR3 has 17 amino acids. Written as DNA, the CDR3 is TGTGCCAGCAGTGGACAGGGGGTTGCGGGTATCTACACTGAAGCTTTCTTT. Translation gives CASSGQGVAGIYTEAFF.

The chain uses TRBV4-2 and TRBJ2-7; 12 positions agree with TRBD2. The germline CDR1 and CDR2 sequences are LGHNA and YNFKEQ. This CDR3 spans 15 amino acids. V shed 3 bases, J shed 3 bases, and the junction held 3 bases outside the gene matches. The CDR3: CASSQQTSGGYEQYF. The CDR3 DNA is TGTGCCAGCAGCCAGCAGACTAGCGGGGGCTACGAGCAGTACTTC.

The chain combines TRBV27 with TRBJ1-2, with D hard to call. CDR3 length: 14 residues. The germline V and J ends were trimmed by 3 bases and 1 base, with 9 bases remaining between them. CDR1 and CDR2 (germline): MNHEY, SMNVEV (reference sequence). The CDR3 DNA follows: TGTGCCAGCAGTTTGGAGGCGGATAACTATGGCTACACCTTC. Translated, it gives CASSLEADNYGYTF.

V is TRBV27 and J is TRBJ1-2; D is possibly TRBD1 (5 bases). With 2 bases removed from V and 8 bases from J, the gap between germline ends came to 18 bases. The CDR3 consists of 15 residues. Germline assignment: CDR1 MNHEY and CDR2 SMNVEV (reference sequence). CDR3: CASSLGWGKGRGYTF. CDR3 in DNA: TGTGCCAGCAGTTTAGGGTGGGGAAAGGGGCGAGGCTACACCTTC.

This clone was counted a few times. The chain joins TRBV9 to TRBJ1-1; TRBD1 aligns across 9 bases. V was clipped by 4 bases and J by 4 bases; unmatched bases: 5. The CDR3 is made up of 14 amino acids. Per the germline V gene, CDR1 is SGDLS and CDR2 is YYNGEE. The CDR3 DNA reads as TGTGCCAGCAGCCCACAGGACAGGGGCACTGAAGCTTTCTTT. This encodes CASSPQDRGTEAFF.

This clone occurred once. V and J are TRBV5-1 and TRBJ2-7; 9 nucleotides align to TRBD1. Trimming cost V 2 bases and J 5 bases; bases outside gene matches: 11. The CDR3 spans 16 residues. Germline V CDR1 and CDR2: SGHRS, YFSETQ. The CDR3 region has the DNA TGCGCCAGCAGCTTAACCTCAGGACAGGGGACCAACGAGCAGTACTTC. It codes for CASSLTSGQGTNEQYF.

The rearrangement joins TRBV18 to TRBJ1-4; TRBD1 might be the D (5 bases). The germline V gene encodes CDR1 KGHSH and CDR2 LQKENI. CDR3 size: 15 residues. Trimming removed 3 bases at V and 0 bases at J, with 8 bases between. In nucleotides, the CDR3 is TGTGCCAGCTCACCCCGACAGACAACTAATGAAAAACTGTTTTTT. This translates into CASSPRQTTNEKLFF.

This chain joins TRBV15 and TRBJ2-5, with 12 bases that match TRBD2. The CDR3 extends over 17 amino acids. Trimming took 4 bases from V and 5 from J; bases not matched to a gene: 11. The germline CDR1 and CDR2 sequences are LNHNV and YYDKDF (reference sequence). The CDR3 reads CATSTTTSGGVGETQYF. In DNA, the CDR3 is TGTGCCACCAGCACAACGACTAGCGGGGGAGTGGGGGAGACCCAGTACTTC. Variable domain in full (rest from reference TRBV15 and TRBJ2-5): DAMVIQNPRYQVTQFGKPVTLSCSQTLNHNVMYWYQQKSSQAPKLLFHYYDKDFNNEADTPDNFQSRRPNTSFCFLDIRSPGLGDTAMYLCATSTTTSGGVGETQYFGPGTRLLVL.

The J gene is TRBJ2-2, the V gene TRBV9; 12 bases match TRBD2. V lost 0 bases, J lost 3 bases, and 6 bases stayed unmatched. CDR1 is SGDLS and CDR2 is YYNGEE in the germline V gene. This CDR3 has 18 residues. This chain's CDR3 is CASSVATSGRFDTGELFF. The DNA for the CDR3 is TGTGCCAGCAGCGTAGCTACTAGCGGGAGGTTCGACACCGGGGAGCTGTTTTTT.

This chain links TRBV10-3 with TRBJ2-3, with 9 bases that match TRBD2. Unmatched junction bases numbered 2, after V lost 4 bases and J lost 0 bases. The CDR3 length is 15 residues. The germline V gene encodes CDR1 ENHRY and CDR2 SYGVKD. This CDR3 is CAISGGRASTDTQYF. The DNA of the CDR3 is TGTGCCATCAGTGGCGGGAGGGCAAGCACAGATACGCAGTATTTT.